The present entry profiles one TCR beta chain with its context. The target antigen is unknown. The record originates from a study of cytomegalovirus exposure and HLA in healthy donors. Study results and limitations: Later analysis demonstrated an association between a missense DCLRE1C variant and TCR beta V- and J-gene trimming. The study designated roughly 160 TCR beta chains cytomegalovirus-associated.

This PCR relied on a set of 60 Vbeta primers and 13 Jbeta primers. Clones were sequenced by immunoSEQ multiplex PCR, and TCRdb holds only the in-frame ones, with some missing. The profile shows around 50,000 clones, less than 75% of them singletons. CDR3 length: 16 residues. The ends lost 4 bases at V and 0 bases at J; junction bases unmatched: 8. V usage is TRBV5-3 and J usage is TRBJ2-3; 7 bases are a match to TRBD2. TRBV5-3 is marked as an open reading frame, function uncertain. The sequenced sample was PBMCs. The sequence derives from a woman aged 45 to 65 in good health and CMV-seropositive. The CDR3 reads CARSVGYSGSTDTQYF. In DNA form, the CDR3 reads TGTGCCAGAAGCGTAGGGTATAGCGGGAGCACAGATACGCAGTATTTT.